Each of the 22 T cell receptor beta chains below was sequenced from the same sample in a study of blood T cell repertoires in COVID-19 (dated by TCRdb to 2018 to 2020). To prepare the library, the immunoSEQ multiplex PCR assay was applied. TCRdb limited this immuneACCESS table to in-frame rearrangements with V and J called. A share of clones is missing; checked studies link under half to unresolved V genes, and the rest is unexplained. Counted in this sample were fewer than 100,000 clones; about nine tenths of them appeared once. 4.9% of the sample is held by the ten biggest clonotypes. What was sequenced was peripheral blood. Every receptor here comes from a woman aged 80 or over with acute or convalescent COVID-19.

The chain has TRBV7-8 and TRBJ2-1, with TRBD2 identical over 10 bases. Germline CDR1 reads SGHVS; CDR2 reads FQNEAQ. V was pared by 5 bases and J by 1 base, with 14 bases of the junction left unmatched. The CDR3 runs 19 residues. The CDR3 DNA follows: TGTGCCAGCAGCCGACTTGGGCTAGCGGGGGCCTATTCCTACAATGAGCAGTTCTTC. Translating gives CASSRLGLAGAYSYNEQFF.

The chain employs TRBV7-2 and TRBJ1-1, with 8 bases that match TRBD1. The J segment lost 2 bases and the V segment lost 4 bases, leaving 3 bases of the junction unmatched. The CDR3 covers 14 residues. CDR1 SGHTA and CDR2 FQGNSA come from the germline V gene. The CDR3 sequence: CASSSGQGNTEAFF. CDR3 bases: TGTGCCAGCAGCTCCGGACAGGGAAACACTGAAGCTTTCTTT.

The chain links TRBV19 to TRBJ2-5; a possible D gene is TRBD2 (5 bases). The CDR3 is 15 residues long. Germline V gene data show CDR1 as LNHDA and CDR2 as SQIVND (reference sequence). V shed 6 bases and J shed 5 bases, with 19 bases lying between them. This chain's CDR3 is CASRYREASGETQYF. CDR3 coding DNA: TGTGCCAGTAGGTACCGGGAAGCCAGTGGGGAGACCCAGTACTTC.

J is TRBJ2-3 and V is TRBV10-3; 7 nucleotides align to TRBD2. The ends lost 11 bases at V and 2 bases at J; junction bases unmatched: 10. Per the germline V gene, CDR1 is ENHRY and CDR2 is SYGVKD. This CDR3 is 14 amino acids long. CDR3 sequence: CASSGTTFTDTQYF. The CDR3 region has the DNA TGTGCCTCGTCGGGGACTACCTTCACAGATACGCAGTATTTT.

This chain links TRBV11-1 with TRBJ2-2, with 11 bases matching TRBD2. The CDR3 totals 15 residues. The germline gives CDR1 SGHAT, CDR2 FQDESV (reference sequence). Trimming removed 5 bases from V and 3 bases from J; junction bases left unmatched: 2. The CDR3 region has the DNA TGTGCCAGCAGCCGGACTAGCGGGTACACCGGGGAGCTGTTTTTT. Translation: CASSRTSGYTGELFF.

The CDR3 sequence: CASRNTGKLFF. DNA for the CDR3: TGTGCCAGCAGAAACACGGGAAAACTGTTTTTT. The chain has TRBV2 and TRBJ1-4; D is unresolved. Trimming pared 6 bases from V and 10 bases from J, leaving 9 bases between. Germline CDR1 is SNHLY and CDR2 is FYNNEI. CDR3 length: 11 residues.

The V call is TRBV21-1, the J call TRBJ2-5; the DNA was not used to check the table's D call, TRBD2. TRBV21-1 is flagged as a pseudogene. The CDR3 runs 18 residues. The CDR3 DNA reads TGTGCCAGCAGCAAAGAGGGGCTAGCGGGGGGGAACCAAGAGACCCAGTACTTC. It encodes CASSKEGLAGGNQETQYF.

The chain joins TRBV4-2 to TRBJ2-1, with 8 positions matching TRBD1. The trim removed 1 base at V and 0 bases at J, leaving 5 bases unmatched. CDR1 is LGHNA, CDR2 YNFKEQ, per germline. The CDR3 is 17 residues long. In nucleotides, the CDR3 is TGTGCCAGCAGCCAAGGGGGGGACAGGAGCTCCTACAATGAGCAGTTCTTC. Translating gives CASSQGGDRSSYNEQFF.

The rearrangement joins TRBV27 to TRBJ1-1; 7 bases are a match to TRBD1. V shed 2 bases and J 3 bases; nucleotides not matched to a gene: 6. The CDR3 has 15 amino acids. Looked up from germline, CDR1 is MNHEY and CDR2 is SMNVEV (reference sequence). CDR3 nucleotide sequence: TGTGCCAGCAGTTTAAGAGGGGGCGGGCACACTGAAGCTTTCTTT. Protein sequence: CASSLRGGGHTEAFF.

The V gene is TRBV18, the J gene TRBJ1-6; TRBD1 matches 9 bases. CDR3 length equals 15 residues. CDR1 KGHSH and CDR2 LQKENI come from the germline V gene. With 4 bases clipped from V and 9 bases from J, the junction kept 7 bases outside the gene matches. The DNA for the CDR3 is TGTGCCAGCTCACTCGGGACAGGGACGGCTTCACCCCTCCACTTT. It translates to CASSLGTGTASPLHF.

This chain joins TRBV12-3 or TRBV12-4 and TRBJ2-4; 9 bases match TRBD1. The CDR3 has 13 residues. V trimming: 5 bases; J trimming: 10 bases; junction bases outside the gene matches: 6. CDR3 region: CASSLGQGQIQYF. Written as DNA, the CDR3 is TGTGCCAGCAGTCTCGGACAGGGGCAAATTCAGTACTTC.

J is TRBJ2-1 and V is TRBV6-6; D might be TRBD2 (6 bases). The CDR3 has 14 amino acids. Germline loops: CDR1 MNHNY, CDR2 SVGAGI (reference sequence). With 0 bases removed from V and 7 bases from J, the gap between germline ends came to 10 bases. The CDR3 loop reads CASSYSTSQNEQFF. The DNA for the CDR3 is TGTGCCAGCAGTTACTCGACTAGTCAGAATGAGCAGTTCTTC.

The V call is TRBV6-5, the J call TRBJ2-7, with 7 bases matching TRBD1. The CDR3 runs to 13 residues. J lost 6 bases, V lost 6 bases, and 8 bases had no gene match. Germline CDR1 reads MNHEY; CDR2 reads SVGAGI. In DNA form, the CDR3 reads TGTGCCAGCAGGACTGACAGGGCGGCCGAGCAGTACTTC. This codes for CASRTDRAAEQYF.

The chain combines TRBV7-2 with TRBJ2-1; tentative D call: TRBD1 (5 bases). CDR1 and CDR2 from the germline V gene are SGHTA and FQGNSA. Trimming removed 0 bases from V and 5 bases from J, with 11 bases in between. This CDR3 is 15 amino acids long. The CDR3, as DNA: TGTGCCAGCAGCTTAGCTGGACACCTTAACAATGAGCAGTTCTTC. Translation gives CASSLAGHLNNEQFF.

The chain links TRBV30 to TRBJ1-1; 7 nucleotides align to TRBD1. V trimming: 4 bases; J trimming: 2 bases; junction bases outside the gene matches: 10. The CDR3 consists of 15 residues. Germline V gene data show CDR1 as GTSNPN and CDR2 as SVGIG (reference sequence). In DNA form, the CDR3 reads TGTGCCTGGACTGGACGACAGGGCATAAACACTGAAGCTTTCTTT. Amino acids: CAWTGRQGINTEAFF.

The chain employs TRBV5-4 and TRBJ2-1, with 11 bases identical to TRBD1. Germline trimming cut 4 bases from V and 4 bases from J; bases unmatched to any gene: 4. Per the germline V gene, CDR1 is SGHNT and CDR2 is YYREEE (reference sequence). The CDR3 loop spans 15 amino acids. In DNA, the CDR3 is TGTGCCAGCAGCCCCGGGACAGGGGGGTACAATGAGCAGTTCTTC. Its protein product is CASSPGTGGYNEQFF.

The CDR3 spells CASSIGGDRQNEQFF. The CDR3 nucleotides read TGTGCCAGTAGTATAGGGGGGGACCGGCAAAATGAGCAGTTCTTC. The chain employs TRBV19 and TRBJ2-1; perhaps TRBD2 as D (6 bases). This CDR3 comprises 15 residues. Germline CDR1 and CDR2: LNHDA and SQIVND (reference sequence). V gave up 1 base and J gave up 7 bases, with 14 bases separating them.

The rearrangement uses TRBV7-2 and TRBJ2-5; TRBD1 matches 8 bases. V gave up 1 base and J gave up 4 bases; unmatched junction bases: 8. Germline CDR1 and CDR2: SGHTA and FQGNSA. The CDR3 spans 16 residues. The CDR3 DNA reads TGTGCCAGCAGCTTAGGAGGCAGGGGGCGGGGAGAGACCCAGTACTTC. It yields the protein CASSLGGRGRGETQYF.

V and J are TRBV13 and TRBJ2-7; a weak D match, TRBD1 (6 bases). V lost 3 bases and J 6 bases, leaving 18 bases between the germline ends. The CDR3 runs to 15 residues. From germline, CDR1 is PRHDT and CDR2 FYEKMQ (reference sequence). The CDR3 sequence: CASSFSGQILSEQYF. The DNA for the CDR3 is TGTGCCAGCAGCTTTTCCGGACAGATATTATCCGAGCAGTACTTC.

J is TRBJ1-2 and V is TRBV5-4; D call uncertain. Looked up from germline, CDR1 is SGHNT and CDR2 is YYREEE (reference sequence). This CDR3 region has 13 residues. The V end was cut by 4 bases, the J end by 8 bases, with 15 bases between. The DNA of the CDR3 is TGTGCCAGCAGCATAACCGGGATGGGCGGCTACACCTTC. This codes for CASSITGMGGYTF.

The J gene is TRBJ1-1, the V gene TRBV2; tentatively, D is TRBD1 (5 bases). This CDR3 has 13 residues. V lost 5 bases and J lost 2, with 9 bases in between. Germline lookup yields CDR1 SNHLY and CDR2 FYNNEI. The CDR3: CASSLGGNTEAFF. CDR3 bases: TGTGCCAGCAGTTTGGGGGGAAACACTGAAGCTTTCTTT.

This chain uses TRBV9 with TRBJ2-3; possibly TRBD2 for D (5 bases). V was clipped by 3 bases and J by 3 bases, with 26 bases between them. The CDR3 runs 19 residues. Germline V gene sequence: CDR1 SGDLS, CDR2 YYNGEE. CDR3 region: CASSASGVGLAGITDTQYF. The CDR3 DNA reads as TGTGCCAGCAGCGCTAGTGGGGTGGGTTTGGCGGGCATTACAGATACGCAGTATTTT. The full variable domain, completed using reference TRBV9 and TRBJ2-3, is DSGVTQTPKHLITATGQRVTLRCSPRSGDLSVYWYQQSLDQGLQFLIQYYNGEERAKGNILERFSAQQFPDLHSELNLSSLELGDSALYFCASSASGVGLAGITDTQYFGPGTRLTVL.